This T cell receptor beta chain was identified in a study of blood T cell repertoires in COVID-19. The wider study: Both acute and convalescent COVID-19 samples were obtained from the United States, Italy and Spain. Sample material is recorded as cDNA or gDNA derived from T cells, B-cell-depleted T cells, or PBMCs.

The CDR3 is 15 amino acids. Germline trimming cut 8 bases from V and 5 bases from J; bases unmatched to any gene: 13. Germline V gene lookup returns CDR1 KGHSH and CDR2 LQKENI. Original processing notes: Using reference gene primer amplification, nucleated cell counts were estimated. Generated by immunoSEQ multiplex PCR, the TCRdb table keeps only in-frame clones and is missing some. That table gives V, J and clone size, and the DNA gave D and trimming. Among about 190,000 clones listed, about four fifths were seen once. The sequence was obtained from a woman aged 40 to 55 with acute or convalescent COVID-19. This sequence joins TRBV18 and TRBJ2-5, with 8 bases fitting TRBD1. Material for sequencing was peripheral blood. The CDR3 region has the DNA TGTGCCAGCACATTCCCGGGACAGGCGGCCGAGACCCAGTACTTC. Amino acid sequence: CASTFPGQAAETQYF.